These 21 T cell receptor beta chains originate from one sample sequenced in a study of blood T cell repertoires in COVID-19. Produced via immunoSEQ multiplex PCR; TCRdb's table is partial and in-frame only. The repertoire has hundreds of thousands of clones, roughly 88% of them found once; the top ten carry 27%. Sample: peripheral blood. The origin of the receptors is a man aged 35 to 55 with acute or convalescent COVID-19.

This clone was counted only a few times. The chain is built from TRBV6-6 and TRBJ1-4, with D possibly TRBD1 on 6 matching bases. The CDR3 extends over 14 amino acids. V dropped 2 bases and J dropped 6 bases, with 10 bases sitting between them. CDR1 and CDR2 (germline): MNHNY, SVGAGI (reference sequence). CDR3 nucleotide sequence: TGTGCCAGCAGTTACAGTTCAGGGGATGAAAAACTGTTTTTT. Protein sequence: CASSYSSGDEKLFF.

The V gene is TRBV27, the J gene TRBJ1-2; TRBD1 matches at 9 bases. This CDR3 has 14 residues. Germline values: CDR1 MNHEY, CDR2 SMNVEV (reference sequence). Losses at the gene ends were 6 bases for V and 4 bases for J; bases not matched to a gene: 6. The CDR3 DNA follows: TGTGCCAGCAGGGACAGGGGCAAGCTCTATGGCTACACCTTC. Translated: CASRDRGKLYGYTF.

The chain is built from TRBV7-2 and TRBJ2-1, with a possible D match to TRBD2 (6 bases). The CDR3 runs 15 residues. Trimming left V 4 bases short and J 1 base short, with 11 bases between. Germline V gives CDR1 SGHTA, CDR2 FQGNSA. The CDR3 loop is CASSSRRGSYNEQFF. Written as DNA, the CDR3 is TGTGCCAGCAGCTCACGGCGGGGTTCCTACAATGAGCAGTTCTTC.

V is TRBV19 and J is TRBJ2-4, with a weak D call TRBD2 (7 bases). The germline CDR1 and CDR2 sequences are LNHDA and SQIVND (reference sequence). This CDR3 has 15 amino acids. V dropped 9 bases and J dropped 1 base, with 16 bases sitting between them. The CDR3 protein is CASGEGGAAKNIQYF. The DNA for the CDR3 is TGTGCCAGCGGGGAGGGGGGCGCGGCCAAAAACATTCAGTACTTC. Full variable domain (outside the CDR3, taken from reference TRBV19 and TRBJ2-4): DGGITQSPKYLFRKEGQNVTLSCEQNLNHDAMYWYRQDPGQGLRLIYYSQIVNDFQKGDIAEGYSVSREKKESFPLTVTSAQKNPTAFYLCASGEGGAAKNIQYFGAGTRLSVL.

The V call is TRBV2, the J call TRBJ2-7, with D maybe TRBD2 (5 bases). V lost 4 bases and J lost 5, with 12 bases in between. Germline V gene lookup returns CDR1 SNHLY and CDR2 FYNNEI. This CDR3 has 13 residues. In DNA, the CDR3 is TGTGCCAGCAGTGGAGTTGAGGGAAACGAGCAGTACTTC. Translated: CASSGVEGNEQYF. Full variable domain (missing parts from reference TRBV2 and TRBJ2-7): EPEVTQTPSHQVTQMGQEVILRCVPISNHLYFYWYRQILGQKVEFLVSFYNNEISEKSEIFDDQFSVERPDGSNFTLKIRSTKLEDSAMYFCASSGVEGNEQYFGPGTRLTVT.

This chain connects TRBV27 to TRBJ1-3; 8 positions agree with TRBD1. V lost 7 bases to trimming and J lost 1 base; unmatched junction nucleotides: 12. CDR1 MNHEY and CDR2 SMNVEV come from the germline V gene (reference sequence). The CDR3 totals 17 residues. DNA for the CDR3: TGTGCCAGCACCCCTTGGACAGGGAAGGAATCTGGAAACACCATATATTTT. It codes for CASTPWTGKESGNTIYF.

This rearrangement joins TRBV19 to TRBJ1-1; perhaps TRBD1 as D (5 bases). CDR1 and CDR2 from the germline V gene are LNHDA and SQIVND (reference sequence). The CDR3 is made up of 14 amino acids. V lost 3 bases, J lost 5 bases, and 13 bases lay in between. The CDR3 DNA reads TGTGCCAGTAGTATTTGGGCAGGGAATACTGAAGCTTTCTTT. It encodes CASSIWAGNTEAFF.

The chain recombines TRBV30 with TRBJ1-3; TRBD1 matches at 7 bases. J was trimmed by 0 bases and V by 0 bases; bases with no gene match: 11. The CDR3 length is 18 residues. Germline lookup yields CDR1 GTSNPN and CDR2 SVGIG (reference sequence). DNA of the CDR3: TGTGCCTGGAGTGTAGCCCTCCGACAGGGATTCTCTGGAAACACCATATATTTT. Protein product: CAWSVALRQGFSGNTIYF.

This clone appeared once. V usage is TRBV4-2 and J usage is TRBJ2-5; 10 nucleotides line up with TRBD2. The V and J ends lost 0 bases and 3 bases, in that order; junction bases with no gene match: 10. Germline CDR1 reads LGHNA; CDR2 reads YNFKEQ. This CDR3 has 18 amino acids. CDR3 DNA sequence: TGTGCCAGCAGCCAAGAGGTGGATCTAGCGGGAGATGAAGAGACCCAGTACTTC. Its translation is CASSQEVDLAGDEETQYF.

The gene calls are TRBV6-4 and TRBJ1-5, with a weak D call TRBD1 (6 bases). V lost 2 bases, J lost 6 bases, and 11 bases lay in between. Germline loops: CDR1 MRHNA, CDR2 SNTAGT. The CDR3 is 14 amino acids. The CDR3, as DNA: TGTGCCAGCAGTGACGGGACATCGGGTCAGCCCCAGCATTTT. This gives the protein CASSDGTSGQPQHF.

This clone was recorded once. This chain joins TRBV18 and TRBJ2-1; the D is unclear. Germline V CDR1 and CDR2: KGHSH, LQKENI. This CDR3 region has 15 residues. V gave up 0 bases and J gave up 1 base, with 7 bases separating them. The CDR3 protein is CASSPPLASYNEQFF. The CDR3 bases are TGTGCCAGCTCACCACCTCTTGCGTCCTACAATGAGCAGTTCTTC.

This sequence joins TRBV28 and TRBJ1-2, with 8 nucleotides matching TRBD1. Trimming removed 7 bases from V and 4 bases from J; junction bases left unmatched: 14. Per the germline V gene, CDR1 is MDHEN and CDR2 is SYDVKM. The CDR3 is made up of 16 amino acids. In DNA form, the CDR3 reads TGTGCCAGCAAGGGGACAGGTGGGGTAGGGGGCTATGGCTACACCTTC. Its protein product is CASKGTGGVGGYGYTF.

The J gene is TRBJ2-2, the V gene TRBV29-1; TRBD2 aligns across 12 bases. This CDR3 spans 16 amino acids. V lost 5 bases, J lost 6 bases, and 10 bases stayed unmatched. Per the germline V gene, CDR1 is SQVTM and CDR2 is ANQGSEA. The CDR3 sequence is CSVLRRTSGTAGELFF. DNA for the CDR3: TGCAGCGTTCTCCGGCGGACTAGCGGGACCGCCGGGGAGCTGTTTTTT.

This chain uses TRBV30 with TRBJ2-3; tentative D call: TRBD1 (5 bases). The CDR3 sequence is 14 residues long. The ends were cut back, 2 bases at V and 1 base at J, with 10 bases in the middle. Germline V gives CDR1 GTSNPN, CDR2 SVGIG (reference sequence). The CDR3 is CAWSKGAGTDTQYF. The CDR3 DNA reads TGTGCCTGGAGTAAAGGGGCAGGCACAGATACGCAGTATTTT.

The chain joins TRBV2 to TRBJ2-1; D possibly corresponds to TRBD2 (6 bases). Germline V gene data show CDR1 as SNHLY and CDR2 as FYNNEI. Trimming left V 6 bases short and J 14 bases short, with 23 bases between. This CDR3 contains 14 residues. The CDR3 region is CASSGPGRATLKFF. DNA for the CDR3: TGTGCCAGCAGCGGACCCGGGAGAGCGACCCTAAAGTTCTTC.

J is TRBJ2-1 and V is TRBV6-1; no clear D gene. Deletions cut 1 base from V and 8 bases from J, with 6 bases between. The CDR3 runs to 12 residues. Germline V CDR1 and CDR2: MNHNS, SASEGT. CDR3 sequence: CASSEVGYEQFF. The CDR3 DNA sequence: TGTGCCAGCAGTGAAGTTGGCTATGAGCAGTTCTTC.

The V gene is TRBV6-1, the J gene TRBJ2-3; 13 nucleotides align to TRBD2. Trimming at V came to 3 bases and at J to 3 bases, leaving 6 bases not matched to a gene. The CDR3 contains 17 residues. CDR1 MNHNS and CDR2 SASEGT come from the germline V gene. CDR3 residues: CASSEATSGGGTDTQYF. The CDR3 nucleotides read TGTGCCAGCAGTGAGGCTACTAGCGGGGGGGGAACAGATACGCAGTATTTT.

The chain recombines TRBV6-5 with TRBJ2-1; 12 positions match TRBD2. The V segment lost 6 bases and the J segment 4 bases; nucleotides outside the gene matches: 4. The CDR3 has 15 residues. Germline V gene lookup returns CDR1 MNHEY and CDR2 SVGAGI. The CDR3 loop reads CASRSSGRVYNEQFF. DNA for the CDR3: TGTGCCAGCAGATCTAGCGGGAGGGTGTACAATGAGCAGTTCTTC.

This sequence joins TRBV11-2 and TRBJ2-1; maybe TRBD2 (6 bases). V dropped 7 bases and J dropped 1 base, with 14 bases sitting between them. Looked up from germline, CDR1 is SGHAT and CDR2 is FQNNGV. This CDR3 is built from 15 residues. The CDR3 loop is CASNSGTGSYNEQFF. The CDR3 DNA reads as TGTGCCAGCAACTCCGGGACTGGATCCTACAATGAGCAGTTCTTC. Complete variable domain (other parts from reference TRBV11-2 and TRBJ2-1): EAGVAQSPRYKIIEKRQSVAFWCNPISGHATLYWYQQILGQGPKLLIQFQNNGVVDDSQLPKDRFSAERLKGVDSTLKIQPAKLEDSAVYLCASNSGTGSYNEQFFGPGTRLTVL.

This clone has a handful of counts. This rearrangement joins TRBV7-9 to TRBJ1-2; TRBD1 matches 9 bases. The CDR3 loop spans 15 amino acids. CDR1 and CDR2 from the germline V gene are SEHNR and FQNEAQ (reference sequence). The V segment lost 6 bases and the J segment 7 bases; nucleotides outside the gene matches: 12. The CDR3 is CASSSTGTGRGGYTF. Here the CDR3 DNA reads TGTGCCAGCAGTTCAACCGGGACAGGGAGGGGTGGCTACACCTTC.

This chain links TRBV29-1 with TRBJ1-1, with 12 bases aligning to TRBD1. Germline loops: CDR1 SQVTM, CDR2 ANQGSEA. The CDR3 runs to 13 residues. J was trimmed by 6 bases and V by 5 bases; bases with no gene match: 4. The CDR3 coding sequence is TGCAGCGTTCCGGGACAGGGGGCCGCTGAAGCTTTCTTT. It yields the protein CSVPGQGAAEAFF.